Shown below are 21 T cell receptor beta chains from a single sample sequenced in a study of blood T cell repertoires in COVID-19. The repertoire was sequenced with immunoSEQ multiplex PCR; TCRdb's copy has only in-frame clones and lacks some. The sample yields 200,000 to 250,000 clones, 70% to 90% seen once. What was sequenced was peripheral blood. The receptor source for this set is a man younger than 30 with active or convalescent COVID-19.

The chain recombines TRBV4-3 with TRBJ1-2, with D perhaps TRBD1 (5 bases). V lost 0 bases, J lost 5 bases, and 10 bases lay in between. CDR1 LGHNA and CDR2 YSLEER come from the germline V gene. The CDR3 covers 14 residues. The CDR3 coding sequence is TGCGCCAGCAGCCAAGAAGGGGCAGGATATGGCTACACCTTC. This translates into CASSQEGAGYGYTF.

This sequence joins TRBV4-1 and TRBJ1-2; D is possibly TRBD1 (5 bases). V was trimmed by 1 base and J by 8 bases, leaving 20 bases between them. Germline CDR1 reads MGHRA; CDR2 reads YSYEKL. The length of the CDR3 is 16 residues. The CDR3 sequence is CASSQGFVGRVLGYTF. DNA for the CDR3: TGCGCCAGCAGCCAAGGTTTTGTGGGCAGGGTACTCGGCTACACCTTC.

Written as DNA, the CDR3 is TGCGCCAGCAGCGTGATGACAGGGGACAATCAGCCCCAGCATTTT. Amino acid sequence: CASSVMTGDNQPQHF. The chain employs TRBV5-1 and TRBJ1-5; 8 nucleotides agree with TRBD1. Germline values: CDR1 SGHRS, CDR2 YFSETQ. The CDR3 has 15 residues. V lost 4 bases, J lost 3 bases, and 6 bases stayed unmatched.

The V call is TRBV5-4, the J call TRBJ2-5; a possible D gene is TRBD1 (6 bases). Germline CDR1 SGHNT, CDR2 YYREEE (reference sequence). The CDR3 extends over 14 amino acids. Trimming stripped 2 bases from V and 5 bases from J, with 13 bases between. This chain's CDR3 is CASSFRDRRETQYF. The CDR3 nucleotides read TGTGCCAGCAGCTTTCGCGACAGGCGGGAGACCCAGTACTTC. Together with reference TRBV5-4 and TRBJ2-5, the CDR3 gives the full variable domain: ETGVTQSPTHLIKTRGQQVTLRCSSQSGHNTVSWYQQALGQGPQFIFQYYREEENGRGNFPPRFSGLQFPNYSSELNVNALELDDSALYLCASSFRDRRETQYFGPGTRLLVL.

This clone appeared a few times. The chain combines TRBV2 with TRBJ1-5; 7 nucleotides align to TRBD1. Germline trimming cut 0 bases from V and 4 bases from J; bases unmatched to any gene: 3. Looked up from germline, CDR1 is SNHLY and CDR2 is FYNNEI. The CDR3 covers 15 residues. The CDR3 reads CASSEAVTGNQPQHF. CDR3 nucleotides: TGTGCCAGCAGTGAAGCGGTGACAGGGAATCAGCCCCAGCATTTT.

The chain links TRBV27 to TRBJ1-6; maybe TRBD1 (6 bases). The germline V and J ends were trimmed by 4 bases and 8 bases, with 15 bases remaining between them. This CDR3 is built from 15 residues. CDR1 is MNHEY, CDR2 SMNVEV, per germline (reference sequence). The CDR3 DNA follows: TGTGCCAGCAGTTCTTCCGGGACAAACTATTCACCCCTCCACTTT. Translated: CASSSSGTNYSPLHF.

The chain joins TRBV5-1 to TRBJ2-3; 10 bases are a match to TRBD2. CDR1 is SGHRS, CDR2 YFSETQ, per germline. This CDR3 has 16 amino acids. The junction had 7 bases not matched to a gene; V was cut back by 0 bases and J by 6 bases. The CDR3 bases are TGCGCCAGCAGCTTGGATCCTAGCGGGAGTACGGATACGCAGTATTTT. It is translated as CASSLDPSGSTDTQYF.

This chain joins TRBV9 and TRBJ2-7; 7 bases align to TRBD2. This CDR3 contains 15 residues. The V segment lost 0 bases and the J segment 3 bases; nucleotides outside the gene matches: 6. Germline lookup yields CDR1 SGDLS and CDR2 YYNGEE. The CDR3 sequence: CASSVGGTNHYEQYF. DNA for the CDR3: TGTGCCAGCAGCGTAGGGGGGACTAACCACTACGAGCAGTACTTC.

This chain connects TRBV11-2 to TRBJ2-5, with TRBD2 matching over 10 bases. In germline, CDR1 is SGHAT, CDR2 FQNNGV. Germline trimming cut 1 base from V and 4 bases from J; bases unmatched to any gene: 9. The CDR3 totals 17 residues. CDR3 amino acids: CASSLVPSGSTGETQYF. In nucleotides, the CDR3 is TGTGCCAGCAGCTTAGTACCTAGCGGGAGTACTGGAGAGACCCAGTACTTC.

This clone was detected only a few times. This rearrangement joins TRBV6-5 to TRBJ2-7; D may be TRBD1 (6 bases). The CDR3 has 12 residues. V lost 6 bases, J lost 7 bases, and 13 bases lay in between. Germline CDR1 MNHEY, CDR2 SVGAGI. The CDR3 here is CASSTGPAEQYF. Written as DNA, the CDR3 is TGTGCCAGCAGCACAGGGCCAGCTGAGCAGTACTTC.

This rearrangement joins TRBV5-1 to TRBJ1-2, with a weak D call TRBD1 (5 bases). Trimming cost V 0 bases and J 6 bases, with 15 bases left between them. CDR1 is SGHRS and CDR2 is YFSETQ in the germline V gene. The CDR3 extends over 15 amino acids. Here the CDR3 reads CASSLVLEGRDGYTF. The CDR3 nucleotides are TGCGCCAGCAGCTTGGTGTTGGAGGGCAGGGATGGCTACACCTTC.

The sample holds many counts of this clone. The chain combines TRBV5-6 with TRBJ2-7; TRBD2 is a possible D gene (5 bases). The V end was cut by 4 bases, the J end by 1 base, with 12 bases between. CDR1 and CDR2 (germline): SGHDT, YYEEEE. The CDR3 spans 14 residues. This chain's CDR3 is CASSIRTRSYEQYF. DNA of the CDR3: TGTGCCAGCAGCATCAGGACTCGTTCCTACGAGCAGTACTTC. Complete variable domain (other parts from reference TRBV5-6 and TRBJ2-7): DAGVTQSPTHLIKTRGQQVTLRCSPKSGHDTVSWYQQALGQGPQFIFQYYEEEERQRGNFPDRFSGHQFPNYSSELNVNALLLGDSALYLCASSIRTRSYEQYFGPGTRLTVT.

Concerning this clone: One end of the junction does not line up with germline, which may come from a read error. This chain uses TRBV3-1 (or the pseudogene TRBV3-2) with TRBJ2-7; 7 nucleotides match TRBD1. The CDR3 runs to 14 residues. Germline assignment: CDR1 LGHDT and CDR2 YNNKEL (reference sequence). The CDR3 DNA reads as TGTGCCAGCAGCCCTAGACAGGGCTCCCACGAGCAGTACTTC. Amino acid sequence: CASSPRQGSHEQYF.

V usage is TRBV7-8 and J usage is TRBJ1-5; tentatively, D is TRBD1 (5 bases). Trimming took off 2 bases at V and 6 bases at J, with 14 bases between the two ends. Germline V gene data show CDR1 as SGHVS and CDR2 as FQNEAQ. The CDR3 length is 15 residues. DNA of the CDR3: TGTGCCAGCAGCTTATTGTCCAGAACAGGTCAGCCCCAGCATTTT. Its translation is CASSLLSRTGQPQHF.

The chain carries TRBV5-1 and TRBJ1-4; the D is unclear. Germline loops: CDR1 SGHRS, CDR2 YFSETQ. The ends were cut back, 5 bases at V and 5 bases at J, with 13 bases in the middle. This CDR3 has 14 residues. CDR3 region: CASSSAAVNEKLFF. For the CDR3, the DNA is TGCGCCAGCAGTAGCGCGGCGGTGAATGAAAAACTGTTTTTT.

This chain links TRBV7-8 with TRBJ2-5, with a weak D call TRBD2 (6 bases). Per the germline V gene, CDR1 is SGHVS and CDR2 is FQNEAQ. V was cut by 1 base and J by 1 base, with 7 bases left in between. This CDR3 comprises 14 residues. CDR3 protein: CASSLGTTQETQYF. CDR3 nucleotide sequence: TGTGCCAGCAGCTTAGGGACTACCCAAGAGACCCAGTACTTC.

The chain is built from TRBV28 and TRBJ2-4, with TRBD1 matching over 12 bases. The junction had 19 bases not matched to a gene; V was cut back by 6 bases and J by 7 bases. CDR1 MDHEN and CDR2 SYDVKM come from the germline V gene. There are 19 residues in the CDR3. The CDR3 DNA reads as TGTGCCAGCAGCCCGACCCGGGGGGGACAGGGGGCTCGGATTAACATTCAGTACTTC. Translated, it gives CASSPTRGGQGARINIQYF.

A note on this clone: The same CDR3 can be traced to other DNA sequences in this sample. The DNA of the CDR3 is TGTGCCAGCAGCCCGGGACAGGGTAATCAGCCCCAGCATTTT. Its translation: CASSPGQGNQPQHF. This chain joins TRBV27 and TRBJ1-5; 9 bases align to TRBD1. Germline lookup yields CDR1 MNHEY and CDR2 SMNVEV (reference sequence). This CDR3 has 14 amino acids. The ends lost 6 bases at V and 4 bases at J; junction bases unmatched: 4.

The rearrangement joins TRBV24-1 to TRBJ1-2; the match to TRBD1 covers 8 bases. From germline, CDR1 is KGHDR and CDR2 SFDVKD. CDR3 size: 15 residues. With V trimmed by 4 bases and J by 6 bases, 9 bases remained unmatched. CDR3 amino acids: CATSDHRGLRDGYTF. CDR3 in DNA: TGTGCCACCAGTGACCACAGGGGGTTGCGGGATGGCTACACCTTC.

The rearrangement links TRBV18 to TRBJ2-7, with 14 bases fitting TRBD2. The CDR3 loop spans 16 amino acids. Unmatched junction bases numbered 6, after V lost 2 bases and J lost 6 bases. Germline CDR1 and CDR2: KGHSH and LQKENI. CDR3 DNA: TGTGCCAGCTCACCAGGGACTAGCGGGAGACTGGGCGAGCAGTACTTC. Translating it yields CASSPGTSGRLGEQYF.

The rearrangement joins TRBV27 to TRBJ1-3; TRBD1 agrees at 7 bases. The J segment lost 4 bases and the V segment lost 6 bases, leaving 6 bases of the junction unmatched. The CDR3 runs 14 residues. CDR1 and CDR2 from the germline V gene are MNHEY and SMNVEV (reference sequence). CDR3 sequence reads: CASSSTGSGNTIYF. CDR3 nucleotides: TGTGCCAGCAGCTCGACAGGGTCCGGAAACACCATATATTTT.